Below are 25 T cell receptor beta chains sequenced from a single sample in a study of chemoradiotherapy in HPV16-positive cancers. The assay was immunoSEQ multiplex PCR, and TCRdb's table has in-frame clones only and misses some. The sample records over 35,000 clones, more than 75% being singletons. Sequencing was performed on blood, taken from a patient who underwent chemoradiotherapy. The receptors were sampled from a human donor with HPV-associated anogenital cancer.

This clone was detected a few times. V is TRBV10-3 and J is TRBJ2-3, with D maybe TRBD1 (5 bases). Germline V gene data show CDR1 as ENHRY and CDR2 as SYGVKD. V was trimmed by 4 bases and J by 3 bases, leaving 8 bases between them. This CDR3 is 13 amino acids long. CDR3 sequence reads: CAISGQSTDTQYF. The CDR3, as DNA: TGTGCCATCAGTGGACAGTCAACAGATACGCAGTATTTT.

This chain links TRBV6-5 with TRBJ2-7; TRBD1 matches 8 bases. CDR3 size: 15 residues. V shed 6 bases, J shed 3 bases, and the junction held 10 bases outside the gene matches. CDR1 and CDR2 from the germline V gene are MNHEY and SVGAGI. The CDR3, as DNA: TGTGCCAGCAGGGCGCCCGACAGGGGTATCTACGAGCAGTACTTC. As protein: CASRAPDRGIYEQYF.

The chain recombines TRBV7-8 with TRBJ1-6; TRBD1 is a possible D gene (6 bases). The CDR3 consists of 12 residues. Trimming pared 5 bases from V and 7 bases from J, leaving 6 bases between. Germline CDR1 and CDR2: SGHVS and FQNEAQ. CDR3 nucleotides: TGTGCCAGCAGCGGACAGAATTCACCCCTCCACTTT. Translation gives CASSGQNSPLHF.

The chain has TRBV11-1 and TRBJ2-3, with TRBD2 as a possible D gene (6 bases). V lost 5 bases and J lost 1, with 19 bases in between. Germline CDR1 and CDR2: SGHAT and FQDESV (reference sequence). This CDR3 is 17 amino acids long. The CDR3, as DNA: TGTGCCAGCAGCCAACGGGAGAGACAGCGGGGCACAGATACGCAGTATTTT. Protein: CASSQRERQRGTDTQYF.

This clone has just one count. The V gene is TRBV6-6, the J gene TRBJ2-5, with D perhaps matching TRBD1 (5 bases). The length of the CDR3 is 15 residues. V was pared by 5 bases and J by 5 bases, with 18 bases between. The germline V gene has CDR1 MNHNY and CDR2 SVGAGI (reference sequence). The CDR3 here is CASSDQQDPTETQYF. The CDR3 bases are TGTGCCAGCAGTGACCAACAGGACCCTACGGAGACCCAGTACTTC.

Here the CDR3 DNA reads TGCAGCGTTGGAAACTTAGGGGGCTACGAGCAGTACTTC. Protein sequence: CSVGNLGGYEQYF. This chain joins TRBV29-1 and TRBJ2-7; TRBD1 is a possible D gene (6 bases). Germline CDR1 and CDR2: SQVTM and ANQGSEA. V was clipped by 4 bases and J by 3 bases, with 13 bases between them. This CDR3 is 13 amino acids long.

CDR3 nucleotide sequence: TGCGCCAGCAGCCAAGGGGGGGGGTCCTACAATGAGCAGTTCTTC. Amino acids: CASSQGGGSYNEQFF. The rearrangement uses TRBV4-3 and TRBJ2-1, with 7 bases lining up with TRBD2. This CDR3 is 15 amino acids long. The V and J ends lost 1 base and 1 base, in that order; junction bases with no gene match: 1. From germline, CDR1 is LGHNA and CDR2 YSLEER.

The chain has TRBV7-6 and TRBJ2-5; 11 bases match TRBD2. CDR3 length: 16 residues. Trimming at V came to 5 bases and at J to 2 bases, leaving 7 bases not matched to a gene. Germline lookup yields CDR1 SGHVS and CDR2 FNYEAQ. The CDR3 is CASSRASGGSQETQYF. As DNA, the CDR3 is TGTGCCAGCAGCCGGGCTAGCGGGGGGTCTCAAGAGACCCAGTACTTC.

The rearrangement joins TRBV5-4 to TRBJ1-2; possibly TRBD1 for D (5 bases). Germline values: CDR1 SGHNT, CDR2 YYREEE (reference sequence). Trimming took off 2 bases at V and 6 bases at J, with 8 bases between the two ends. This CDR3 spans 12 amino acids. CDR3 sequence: CASSLEGNGYTF. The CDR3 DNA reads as TGTGCCAGCAGCTTAGAGGGGAATGGCTACACCTTC.

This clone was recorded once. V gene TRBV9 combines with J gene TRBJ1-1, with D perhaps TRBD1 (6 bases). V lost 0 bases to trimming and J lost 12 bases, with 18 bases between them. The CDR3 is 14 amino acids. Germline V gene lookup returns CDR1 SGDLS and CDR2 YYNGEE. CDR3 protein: CASSVEGGGRPPFF. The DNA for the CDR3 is TGTGCCAGCAGCGTAGAGGGGGGTGGAAGACCGCCTTTCTTT.

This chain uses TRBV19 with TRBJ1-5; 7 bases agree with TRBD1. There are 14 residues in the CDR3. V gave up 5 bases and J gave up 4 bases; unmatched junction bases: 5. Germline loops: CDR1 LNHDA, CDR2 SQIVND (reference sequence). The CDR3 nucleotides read TGTGCCAGTAGTGATCGACAGGGTAATCAGCCCCAGCATTTT. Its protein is CASSDRQGNQPQHF.

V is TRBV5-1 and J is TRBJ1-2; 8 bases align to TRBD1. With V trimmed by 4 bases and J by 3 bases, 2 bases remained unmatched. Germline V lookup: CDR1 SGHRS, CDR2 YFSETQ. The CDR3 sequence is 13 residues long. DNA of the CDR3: TGCGCCAGCAGCCTGGACAGGGACTATGGCTACACCTTC. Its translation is CASSLDRDYGYTF.

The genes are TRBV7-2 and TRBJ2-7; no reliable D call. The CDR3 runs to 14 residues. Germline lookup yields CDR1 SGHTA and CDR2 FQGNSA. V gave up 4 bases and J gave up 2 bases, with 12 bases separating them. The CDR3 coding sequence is TGTGCCAGCAGCTCCAGTATTAGGACCTACGAGCAGTACTTC. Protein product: CASSSSIRTYEQYF.

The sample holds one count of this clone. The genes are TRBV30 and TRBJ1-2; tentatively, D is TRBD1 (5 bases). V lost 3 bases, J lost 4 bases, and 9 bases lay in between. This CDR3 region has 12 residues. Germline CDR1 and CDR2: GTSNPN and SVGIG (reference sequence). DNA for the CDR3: TGTGCCTGGAGGGGGCAGAGCTATGGCTACACCTTC. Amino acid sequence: CAWRGQSYGYTF.

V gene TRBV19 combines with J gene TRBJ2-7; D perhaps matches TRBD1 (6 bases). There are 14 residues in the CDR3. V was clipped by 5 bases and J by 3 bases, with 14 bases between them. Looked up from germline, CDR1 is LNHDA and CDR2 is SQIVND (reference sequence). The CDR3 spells CASSPRRGFYEQYF. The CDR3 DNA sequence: TGTGCCAGTAGTCCTCGCAGGGGCTTCTACGAGCAGTACTTC.

The chain's CDR3 is CASSYTDRGRKDTQYF. The DNA of the CDR3 is TGTGCCAGCAGTTACACTGACAGGGGAAGGAAAGATACGCAGTATTTT. The V call is TRBV6-5, the J call TRBJ2-3, with TRBD1 identical over 8 bases. V shed 2 bases and J 5 bases; nucleotides not matched to a gene: 9. Per germline, CDR1 MNHEY and CDR2 SVGAGI. This CDR3 comprises 16 residues.

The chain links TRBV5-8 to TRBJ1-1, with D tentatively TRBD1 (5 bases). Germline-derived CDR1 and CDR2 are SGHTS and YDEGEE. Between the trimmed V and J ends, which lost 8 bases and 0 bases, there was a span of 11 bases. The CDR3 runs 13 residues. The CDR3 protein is CASGGGMNTEAFF. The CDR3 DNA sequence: TGTGCCAGTGGGGGGGGGATGAACACTGAAGCTTTCTTT. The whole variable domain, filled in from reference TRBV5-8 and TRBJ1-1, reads EAGVTQSPTHLIKTRGQQATLRCSPISGHTSVYWYQQALGLGLQFLLWYDEGEERNRGNFPPRFSGRQFPNYSSELNVNALELEDSALYLCASGGGMNTEAFFGQGTRLTVV.

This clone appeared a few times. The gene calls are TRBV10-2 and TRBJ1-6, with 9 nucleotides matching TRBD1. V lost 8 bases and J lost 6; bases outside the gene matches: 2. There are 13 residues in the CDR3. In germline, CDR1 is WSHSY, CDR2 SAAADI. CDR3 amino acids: CASWDRANSPLHF. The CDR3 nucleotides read TGCGCCAGCTGGGACAGGGCTAATTCACCCCTCCACTTT.

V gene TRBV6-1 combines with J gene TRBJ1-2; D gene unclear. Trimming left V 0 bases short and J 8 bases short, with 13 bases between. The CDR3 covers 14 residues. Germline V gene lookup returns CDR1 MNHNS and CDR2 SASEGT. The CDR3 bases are TGTGCCAGCAGTGAAGCGCCCGGGAACTCCGGCTACACCTTC. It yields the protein CASSEAPGNSGYTF.

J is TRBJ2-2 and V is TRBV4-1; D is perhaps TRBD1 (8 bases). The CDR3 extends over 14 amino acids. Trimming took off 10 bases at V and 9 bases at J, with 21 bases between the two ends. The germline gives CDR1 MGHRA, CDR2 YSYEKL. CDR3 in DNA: TGCGCCACCGGGGGGCAGGGGGCGTCCCGGGAGCTGTTTTTT. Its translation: CATGGQGASRELFF.

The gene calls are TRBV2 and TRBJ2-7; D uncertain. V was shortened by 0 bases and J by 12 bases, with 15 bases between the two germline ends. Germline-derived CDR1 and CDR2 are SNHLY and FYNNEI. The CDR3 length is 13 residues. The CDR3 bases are TGTGCCAGCAGTGAAGCTAATTGGGCCGAATTGTACTTC. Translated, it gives CASSEANWAELYF.

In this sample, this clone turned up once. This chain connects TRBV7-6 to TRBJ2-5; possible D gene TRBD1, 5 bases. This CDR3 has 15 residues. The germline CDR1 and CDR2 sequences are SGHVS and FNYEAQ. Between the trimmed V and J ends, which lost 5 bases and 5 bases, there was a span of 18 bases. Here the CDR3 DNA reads TGTGCCAGCAGCCGCCGAGCAGGGCGGTCGGAGACCCAGTACTTC. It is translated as CASSRRAGRSETQYF. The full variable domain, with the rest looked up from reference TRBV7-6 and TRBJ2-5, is GAGVSQSPRYKVTKRGQDVALRCDPISGHVSLYWYRQALGQGPEFLTYFNYEAQQDKSGLPNDRFSAERPEGSISTLTIQRTEQRDSAMYRCASSRRAGRSETQYFGPGTRLLVL.

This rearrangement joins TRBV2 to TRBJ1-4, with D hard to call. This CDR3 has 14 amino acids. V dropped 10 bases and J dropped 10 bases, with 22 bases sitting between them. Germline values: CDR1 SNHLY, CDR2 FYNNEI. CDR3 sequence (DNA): TGTGCCACCTCTCGGGAAGGGAGGAGTGGAAAACTGTTTTTT. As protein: CATSREGRSGKLFF.

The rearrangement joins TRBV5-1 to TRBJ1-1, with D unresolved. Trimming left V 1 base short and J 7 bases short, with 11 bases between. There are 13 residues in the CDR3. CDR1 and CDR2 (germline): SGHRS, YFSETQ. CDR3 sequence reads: CASSLSAGSEAFF. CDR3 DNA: TGCGCCAGCAGCTTGTCGGCAGGTAGTGAAGCTTTCTTT.

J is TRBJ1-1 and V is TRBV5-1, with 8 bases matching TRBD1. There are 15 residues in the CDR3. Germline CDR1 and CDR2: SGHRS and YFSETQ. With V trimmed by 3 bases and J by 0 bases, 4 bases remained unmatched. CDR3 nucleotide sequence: TGCGCCAGCAGCTCAGAACAGGGGGTGAACACTGAAGCTTTCTTT. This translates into CASSSEQGVNTEAFF.